The 23 T cell receptor beta chains given below trace back to one sample, sequenced in a study of blood T cell repertoires in COVID-19. Only in-frame clones appear in the TCRdb table, and some are missing; sequencing was by immunoSEQ multiplex PCR. Among about 260,000 clones listed, less than 90% were seen once. The sequenced sample consisted of peripheral blood. The origin of the receptors is a human donor in a cohort sampled during active COVID-19.

The chain recombines TRBV15 with TRBJ2-2, with a possible D match to TRBD1 (5 bases). V shed 1 base and J shed 4 bases, with 10 bases lying between them. The CDR3 runs to 15 residues. Germline V gene lookup returns CDR1 LNHNV and CDR2 YYDKDF (reference sequence). As DNA, the CDR3 is TGTGCCACCAGCAGAGCAGGGTTAGGCACCGGGGAGCTGTTTTTT. Amino acid sequence: CATSRAGLGTGELFF.

This rearrangement joins TRBV7-9 to TRBJ2-1; 13 bases fit TRBD2. The CDR3 consists of 17 residues. V trimming: 0 bases; J trimming: 6 bases; junction bases outside the gene matches: 5. Germline V gives CDR1 SEHNR, CDR2 FQNEAQ (reference sequence). CDR3 sequence (DNA): TGTGCCAGCAGCTTAGCGGGGACTAGCGGGACCATCAATGAGCAGTTCTTC. It is translated as CASSLAGTSGTINEQFF.

The sample holds a few counts of this clone. This CDR3 is CASSPTSGRYEQYF. The CDR3 coding sequence is TGCGCCAGCAGCCCCACTAGCGGGAGGTACGAGCAGTACTTC. The V call is TRBV4-3, the J call TRBJ2-7; the match to TRBD2 covers 12 bases. CDR3 length equals 14 residues. V shed 4 bases, J shed 4 bases, and the junction held 2 bases outside the gene matches. The germline gives CDR1 LGHNA, CDR2 YSLEER.

This clone was found a few times. This chain uses TRBV19 with TRBJ2-2; 10 nucleotides agree with TRBD2. Per germline, CDR1 LNHDA and CDR2 SQIVND (reference sequence). Unmatched junction bases numbered 10, after V lost 10 bases and J lost 5 bases. The CDR3 totals 15 residues. CDR3 amino acids: CATTPGLATTGELFF. The CDR3 DNA sequence: TGTGCCACAACACCGGGACTAGCGACTACCGGGGAGCTGTTTTTT. Based on the CDR3 plus reference TRBV19 and TRBJ2-2, the full variable domain is DGGITQSPKYLFRKEGQNVTLSCEQNLNHDAMYWYRQDPGQGLRLIYYSQIVNDFQKGDIAEGYSVSREKKESFPLTVTSAQKNPTAFYLCATTPGLATTGELFFGEGSRLTVL.

This clone has more than one count but fewer than ten. This chain uses TRBV19 with TRBJ2-7, with 9 positions matching TRBD1. Per the germline V gene, CDR1 is LNHDA and CDR2 is SQIVND (reference sequence). Trimming cost V 1 base and J 5 bases; bases outside gene matches: 3. The CDR3 contains 14 residues. This chain's CDR3 is CASSIGDRAHEQYF. The DNA for the CDR3 is TGTGCCAGTAGTATAGGGGACAGGGCGCACGAGCAGTACTTC.

In its sample, this clone was seen once. This sequence joins TRBV7-2 and TRBJ2-5; D perhaps matches TRBD2 (5 bases). CDR1 is SGHTA and CDR2 is FQGNSA in the germline V gene. Deletions cut 1 base from V and 10 bases from J, with 13 bases between. The CDR3 contains 13 residues. The chain's CDR3 is CASSLGNAGIQYF. The CDR3 DNA sequence: TGTGCCAGCAGCTTAGGTAACGCCGGGATCCAGTACTTC.

The CDR3 region is CASSHGTRFEETQYF. For the CDR3, the DNA is TGTGCCAGTAGCCACGGGACTAGGTTTGAAGAGACCCAGTACTTC. V usage is TRBV19 and J usage is TRBJ2-5; 8 bases fit TRBD2. The germline gives CDR1 LNHDA, CDR2 SQIVND (reference sequence). The junction had 9 bases not matched to a gene; V was cut back by 6 bases and J by 3 bases. CDR3 length equals 15 residues.

This clone was seen once. The CDR3 DNA sequence: TGCGCCAGCAGCCAACAACTAGGCGCGACCACCGGGGAGCTGTTTTTT. Its translation: CASSQQLGATTGELFF. This chain joins TRBV4-3 and TRBJ2-2; possibly TRBD2 for D (5 bases). The V gene lost 2 bases and the J gene lost 4 bases, with 14 bases spanning the gap. The CDR3 covers 16 residues. Germline V gives CDR1 LGHNA, CDR2 YSLEER.

The rearrangement uses TRBV7-2 and TRBJ2-7, with D perhaps TRBD1 (5 bases). Trimming cost V 5 bases and J 0 bases, with 11 bases left between them. The CDR3 length is 14 residues. The germline CDR1 and CDR2 sequences are SGHTA and FQGNSA. The CDR3: CASSPSGSSYEQYF. The CDR3 DNA sequence: TGTGCCAGCAGCCCTTCAGGGTCCTCCTACGAGCAGTACTTC. The full variable domain, completed using reference TRBV7-2 and TRBJ2-7, is GAGVSQSPSNKVTEKGKDVELRCDPISGHTALYWYRQSLGQGLEFLIYFQGNSAPDKSGLPSDRFSAERTGGSVSTLTIQRTQQEDSAVYLCASSPSGSSYEQYFGPGTRLTVT.

The genes are TRBV6-5 and TRBJ2-5, with D maybe TRBD1 (6 bases). The CDR3 has 13 amino acids. The ends were cut back, 6 bases at V and 5 bases at J, with 13 bases in the middle. CDR1 is MNHEY, CDR2 SVGAGI, per germline. Written as DNA, the CDR3 is TGTGCCAGCAGCCCACCGGGACATGAGACCCAGTACTTC. It translates to CASSPPGHETQYF.

This chain connects TRBV5-4 to TRBJ2-5; the D gene is possibly TRBD2 (6 bases). This CDR3 has 14 amino acids. CDR1 SGHNT and CDR2 YYREEE come from the germline V gene (reference sequence). The V end lost 0 bases, the J end lost 5 bases, and 11 bases lay between the germline ends. The CDR3 loop is CASSLAGTSETQYF. The CDR3 region has the DNA TGTGCCAGCAGCTTGGCTGGGACTTCGGAGACCCAGTACTTC. Based on the CDR3 plus reference TRBV5-4 and TRBJ2-5, the full variable domain is ETGVTQSPTHLIKTRGQQVTLRCSSQSGHNTVSWYQQALGQGPQFIFQYYREEENGRGNFPPRFSGLQFPNYSSELNVNALELDDSALYLCASSLAGTSETQYFGPGTRLLVL.

This chain joins TRBV5-1 and TRBJ2-3; no clear D. CDR3 length equals 15 residues. Germline lookup yields CDR1 SGHRS and CDR2 YFSETQ. V lost 1 base and J lost 2, with 11 bases in between. CDR3 nucleotides: TGCGCCAGCAGCTTGACTCCAATAAACACAGATACGCAGTATTTT. This codes for CASSLTPINTDTQYF.

The chain is built from TRBV10-3 and TRBJ2-1; 13 positions agree with TRBD2. Germline-derived CDR1 and CDR2 are ENHRY and SYGVKD. CDR3 size: 16 residues. The ends lost 3 bases at V and 8 bases at J; junction bases unmatched: 7. CDR3 in amino acids: CAISEPPTSGRYEQFF. The CDR3 nucleotides are TGTGCCATCAGTGAACCCCCGACTAGCGGGAGGTATGAGCAGTTCTTC.

The rearrangement uses TRBV1 and TRBJ2-2; the table gives TRBD2 as D, unverified against the DNA. TRBV1 constitutes a pseudogene. CDR3 length: 16 amino acids. CDR3 in DNA: TGCACCAGCAGCCCCCAGAGGACTAGCGGGACCGGGGAGCTGTTTTTT. Its translation is CTSSPQRTSGTGELFF.

V is TRBV7-2 and J is TRBJ2-7; 8 bases align to TRBD1. This CDR3 region has 16 residues. From germline, CDR1 is SGHTA and CDR2 FQGNSA. V lost 1 base to trimming and J lost 6 bases; unmatched junction nucleotides: 11. CDR3 bases: TGTGCCAGCAGCTTAGATATCACAGGGGGAAGAGGCGAGCAGTACTTC. The encoded protein is CASSLDITGGRGEQYF.

This chain links TRBV11-3 with TRBJ2-5; D may be TRBD2 (6 bases). The CDR3 sequence is 17 residues long. The V gene's germline CDR1 is SGHNT and CDR2 YENEEA. Deletions cut 1 base from V and 5 bases from J, with 20 bases between. The CDR3 here is CASSLGDPWRADETQYF. CDR3 in DNA: TGTGCCAGCAGCTTAGGGGACCCATGGAGGGCCGATGAGACCCAGTACTTC.

This rearrangement joins TRBV28 to TRBJ1-5; 9 bases are a match to TRBD1. J was trimmed by 0 bases and V by 7 bases; bases with no gene match: 7. The CDR3 sequence is 16 residues long. From germline, CDR1 is MDHEN and CDR2 SYDVKM. CDR3 in DNA: TGTGCCAGCAAACTGGACAGGGGTAATAGCAATCAGCCCCAGCATTTT. Translated, it gives CASKLDRGNSNQPQHF. The full variable domain, completed using reference TRBV28 and TRBJ1-5, is DVKVTQSSRYLVKRTGEKVFLECVQDMDHENMFWYRQDPGLGLRLIYFSYDVKMKEKGDIPEGYSVSREKKERFSLILESASTNQTSMYLCASKLDRGNSNQPQHFGDGTRLSIL.

This chain uses TRBV5-8 with TRBJ2-5; 10 bases are a match to TRBD1. After removal of 3 bases from V and 2 bases from J, the junction contained 4 bases not matched to a gene. The CDR3 length is 15 residues. Germline CDR1 is SGHTS and CDR2 is YDEGEE. DNA for the CDR3: TGTGCCAGCAGCTCCGGGACAGGGGCTCAAGAGACCCAGTACTTC. Its protein product is CASSSGTGAQETQYF. Together with reference TRBV5-8 and TRBJ2-5, the CDR3 gives the full variable domain: EAGVTQSPTHLIKTRGQQATLRCSPISGHTSVYWYQQALGLGLQFLLWYDEGEERNRGNFPPRFSGRQFPNYSSELNVNALELEDSALYLCASSSGTGAQETQYFGPGTRLLVL.

The J gene is TRBJ2-1, the V gene TRBV11-3; a weak D match, TRBD1 (6 bases). The germline CDR1 and CDR2 sequences are SGHNT and YENEEA. With 2 bases removed from V and 6 bases from J, the gap between germline ends came to 14 bases. This CDR3 has 15 residues. The CDR3: CASSLSTGKFNEQFF. In nucleotides, the CDR3 is TGTGCCAGCAGCTTATCAACAGGGAAATTCAATGAGCAGTTCTTC.

V is TRBV19 and J is TRBJ2-2; 8 nucleotides match TRBD1. This CDR3 comprises 16 residues. Germline V CDR1 and CDR2: LNHDA, SQIVND (reference sequence). J was trimmed by 1 base and V by 1 base; bases with no gene match: 2. The CDR3 coding sequence is TGTGCCAGTAGTATAGGAGGGACAGGGAACACCGGGGAGCTGTTTTTT. It yields the protein CASSIGGTGNTGELFF.

This clone appeared a single time. The CDR3 region is CASSEVELSGANVLTF. The CDR3 nucleotides are TGTGCCAGCAGTGAGGTGGAGTTGTCTGGGGCCAACGTCCTGACTTTC. The rearrangement links TRBV2 to TRBJ2-6; D is uncertain. CDR3 size: 16 residues. V was clipped by 3 bases and J by 1 base, with 10 bases between them. The V gene's germline CDR1 is SNHLY and CDR2 FYNNEI.

This clone was counted once. V gene TRBV5-1 combines with J gene TRBJ2-3; D gene unclear. V was cut by 5 bases and J by 0 bases, with 10 bases left in between. The CDR3 contains 14 residues. CDR1 and CDR2 from the germline V gene are SGHRS and YFSETQ. The CDR3 DNA sequence: TGCGCCAGCAGGGAGATTCCTAGCACAGATACGCAGTATTTT. This gives the protein CASREIPSTDTQYF.

This clone was picked up a small number of times. The chain employs TRBV30 and TRBJ1-6, with a tentative D call TRBD1 (6 bases). The CDR3 contains 16 residues. Germline values: CDR1 GTSNPN, CDR2 SVGIG (reference sequence). The V and J ends lost 2 bases and 4 bases respectively, with 15 bases between them. Here the CDR3 DNA reads TGTGCCTGGAGTATGACAGGCAGATATTATAATTCACCCCTCCACTTT. Translating gives CAWSMTGRYYNSPLHF.